The rows below give T cell receptor beta chains drawn from one sample of a study of blood T cell repertoires in COVID-19. Measured with immunoSEQ multiplex PCR; TCRdb has only the in-frame clones, and not every one. The sample includes 100,000 to 150,000 clones, about 80% seen only once; the top ten take 12%. Sequenced: peripheral blood. These receptors originate from a woman aged 55-70 years with acute or convalescent COVID-19. Both conserved end residues are part of each CDR3. A D gene is named only where the DNA matches it firmly. Size is omitted from some rows. Given values are once, few, many or a class for expanded clones.

size	D	length	V	J	DNA	CDR3
NA	NA	15	TRBV19	TRBJ1-6	TGTGCCAGTAGTCCCCAGGGGCCCTATAATTCACCCCTCCACTTT	CASSPQGPYNSPLHF
NA	NA	14	TRBV9	TRBJ1-6	TGTGCCAGCAGCGTAATTGGGGCAGGTTCACCCCTCCACTTT	CASSVIGAGSPLHF
NA	NA	15	TRBV5-6	TRBJ1-4	TGTGCCAGCAGACCAGCGGGGACCGCTAATGAAAAACTGTTTTTT	CASRPAGTANEKLFF
once	NA	14	TRBV5-4	TRBJ2-4	TGTGCCAGCAGCTTCCGACAGGTCACTAACATTCAGTACTTC	CASSFRQVTNIQYF
once	TRBD1	16	TRBV6-1	TRBJ1-2	TGTGCCAGCAGTGAACCTAGACAGGGGGCGAACTATGGCTACACCTTC	CASSEPRQGANYGYTF
NA	NA	11	TRBV29-1	TRBJ1-3	TGCAGCGTCTCTTCTGGAAACACCATATATTTT	CSVSSGNTIYF
NA	NA	15	TRBV7-9	TRBJ2-1	TGTGCCAGCAGCCTAGGACAGCGTACCTACAATGAGCAGTTCTTC	CASSLGQRTYNEQFF
NA	NA	14	TRBV10-2	TRBJ2-1	TGCGCCAGCAGTGAGACCGACAGTTACAATGAGCAGTTCTTC	CASSETDSYNEQFF
NA	TRBD1	15	TRBV13	TRBJ1-6	TGTGCCAGCACCTTAAACAGGGGGATAAATTCACCCCTCCACTTT	CASTLNRGINSPLHF
NA	NA	13	TRBV14	TRBJ1-1	TGTGCCAGCACCACTCAGGGAATCACTGAAGCTTTCTTT	CASTTQGITEAFF
NA	NA	13	TRBV18	TRBJ1-1	TGTGCCAGCTCTAGGGAGGAGGGCACTGAAGCTTTCTTT	CASSREEGTEAFF
NA	NA	15	TRBV3-1/TRBV3-2	TRBJ1-5	TGTGCCAGCAGCCGGTCTTGGGGGGGAGGTCAGCCCCAGCATTTT	CASSRSWGGGQPQHF
NA	TRBD1	15	TRBV5-1	TRBJ2-5	TGCGCCAGCAGCTTGTGGGGACAGGGGGCAGAGACCCAGTACTTC	CASSLWGQGAETQYF